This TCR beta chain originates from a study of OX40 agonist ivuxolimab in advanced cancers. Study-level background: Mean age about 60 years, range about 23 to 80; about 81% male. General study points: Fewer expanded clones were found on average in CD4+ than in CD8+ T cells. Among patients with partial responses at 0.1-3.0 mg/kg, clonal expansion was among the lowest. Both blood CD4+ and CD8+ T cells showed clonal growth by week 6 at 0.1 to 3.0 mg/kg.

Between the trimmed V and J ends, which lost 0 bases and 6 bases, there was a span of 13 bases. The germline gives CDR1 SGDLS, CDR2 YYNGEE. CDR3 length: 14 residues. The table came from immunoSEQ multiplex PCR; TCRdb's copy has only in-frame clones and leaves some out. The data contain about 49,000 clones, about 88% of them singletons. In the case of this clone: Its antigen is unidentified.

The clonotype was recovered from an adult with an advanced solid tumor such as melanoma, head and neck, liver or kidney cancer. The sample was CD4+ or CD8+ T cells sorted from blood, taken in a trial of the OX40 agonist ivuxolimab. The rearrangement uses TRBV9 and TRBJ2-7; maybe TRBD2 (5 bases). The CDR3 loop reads CASSVGENGVEQYF. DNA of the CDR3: TGTGCCAGCAGCGTAGGGGAGAACGGGGTCGAGCAGTACTTC.